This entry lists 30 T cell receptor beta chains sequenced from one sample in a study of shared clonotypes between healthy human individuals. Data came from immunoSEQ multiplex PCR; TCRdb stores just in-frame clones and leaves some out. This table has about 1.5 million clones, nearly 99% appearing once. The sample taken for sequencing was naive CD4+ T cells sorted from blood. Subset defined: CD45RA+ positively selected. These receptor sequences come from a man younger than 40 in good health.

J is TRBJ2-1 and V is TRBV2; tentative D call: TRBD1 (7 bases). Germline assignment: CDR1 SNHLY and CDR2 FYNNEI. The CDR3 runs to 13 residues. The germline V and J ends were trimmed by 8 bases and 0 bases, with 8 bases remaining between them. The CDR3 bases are TGTGCCAGCCAGGGGGGCTCCTACAATGAGCAGTTCTTC. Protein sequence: CASQGGSYNEQFF.

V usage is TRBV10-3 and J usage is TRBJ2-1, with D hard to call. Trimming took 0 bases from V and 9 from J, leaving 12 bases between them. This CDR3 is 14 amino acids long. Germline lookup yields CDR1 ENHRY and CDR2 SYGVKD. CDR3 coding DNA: TGTGCCATCAGTGAGTCGATTGGGATTGGTGAGCAGTTCTTC. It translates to CAISESIGIGEQFF.

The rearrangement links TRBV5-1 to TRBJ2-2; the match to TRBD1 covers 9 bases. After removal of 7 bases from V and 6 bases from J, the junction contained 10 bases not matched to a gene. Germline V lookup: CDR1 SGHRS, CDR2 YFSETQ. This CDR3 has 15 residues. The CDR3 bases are TGCGCCAGCGCCTCGGGACAGGGAGCGGCCGGGGAGCTGTTTTTT. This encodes CASASGQGAAGELFF.

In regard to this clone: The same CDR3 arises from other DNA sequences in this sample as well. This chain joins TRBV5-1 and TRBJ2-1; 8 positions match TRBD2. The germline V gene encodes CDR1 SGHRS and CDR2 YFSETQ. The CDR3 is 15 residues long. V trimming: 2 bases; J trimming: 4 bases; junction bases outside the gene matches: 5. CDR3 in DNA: TGCGCCAGCAGCTTAACTAGCGGAGCATACAATGAGCAGTTCTTC. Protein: CASSLTSGAYNEQFF.

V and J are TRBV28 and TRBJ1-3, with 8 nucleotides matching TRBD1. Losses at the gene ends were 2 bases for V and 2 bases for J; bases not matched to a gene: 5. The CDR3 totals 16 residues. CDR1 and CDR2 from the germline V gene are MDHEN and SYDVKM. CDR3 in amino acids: CASSLPDRGAGNTIYF. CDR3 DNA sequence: TGTGCCAGCAGTTTACCCGACAGGGGTGCTGGAAACACCATATATTTT. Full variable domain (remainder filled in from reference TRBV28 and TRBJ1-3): DVKVTQSSRYLVKRTGEKVFLECVQDMDHENMFWYRQDPGLGLRLIYFSYDVKMKEKGDIPEGYSVSREKKERFSLILESASTNQTSMYLCASSLPDRGAGNTIYFGEGSWLTVV.

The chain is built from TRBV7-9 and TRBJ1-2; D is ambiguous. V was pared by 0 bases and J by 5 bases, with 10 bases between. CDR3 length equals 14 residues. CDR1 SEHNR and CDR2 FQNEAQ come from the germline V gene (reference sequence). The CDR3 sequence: CASSLAARPYGYTF. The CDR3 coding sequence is TGTGCCAGCAGCTTAGCGGCTAGACCTTATGGCTACACCTTC.

CDR3 residues: CASRQLERDTEAFF. CDR3 DNA sequence: TGTGCCAGCAGACAACTGGAAAGGGACACTGAAGCTTTCTTT. The V gene is TRBV5-4, the J gene TRBJ1-1, with no clear D. With 5 bases removed from V and 3 bases from J, the gap between germline ends came to 14 bases. The germline V gene has CDR1 SGHNT and CDR2 YYREEE (reference sequence). This CDR3 has 14 amino acids.

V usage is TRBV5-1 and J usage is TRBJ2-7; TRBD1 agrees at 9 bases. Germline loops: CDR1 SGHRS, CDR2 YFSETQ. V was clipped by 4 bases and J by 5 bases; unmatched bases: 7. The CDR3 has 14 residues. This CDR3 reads CASSQRTGDHEQYF. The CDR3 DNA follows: TGCGCCAGCAGCCAGAGGACAGGGGACCACGAGCAGTACTTC.

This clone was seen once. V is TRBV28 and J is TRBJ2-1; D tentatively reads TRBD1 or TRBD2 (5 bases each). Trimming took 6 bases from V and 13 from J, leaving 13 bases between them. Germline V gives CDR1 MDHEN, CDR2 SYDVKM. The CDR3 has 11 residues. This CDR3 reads CASSKPGPQFF. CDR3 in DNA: TGTGCCAGCAGCAAACCGGGACCCCAGTTCTTC.

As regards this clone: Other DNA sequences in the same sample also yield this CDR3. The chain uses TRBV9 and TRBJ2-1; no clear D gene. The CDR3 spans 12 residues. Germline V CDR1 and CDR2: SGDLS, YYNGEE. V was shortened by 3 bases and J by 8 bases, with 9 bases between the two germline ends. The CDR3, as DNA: TGTGCCAGCAGCGCTCTTCTCGATGAGCAGTTCTTC. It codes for CASSALLDEQFF.

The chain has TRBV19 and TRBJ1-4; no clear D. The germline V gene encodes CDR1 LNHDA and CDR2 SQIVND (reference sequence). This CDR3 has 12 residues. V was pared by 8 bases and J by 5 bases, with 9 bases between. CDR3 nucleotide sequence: TGTGCCAGTTCCACGGGAAATGAAAAACTGTTTTTT. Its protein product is CASSTGNEKLFF. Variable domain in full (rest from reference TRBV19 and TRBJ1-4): DGGITQSPKYLFRKEGQNVTLSCEQNLNHDAMYWYRQDPGQGLRLIYYSQIVNDFQKGDIAEGYSVSREKKESFPLTVTSAQKNPTAFYLCASSTGNEKLFFGSGTQLSVL.

CDR3 in amino acids: CASSLEGVLQETQYF. The CDR3 DNA sequence: TGTGCCAGCAGCTTAGAAGGTGTCCTCCAAGAGACCCAGTACTTC. The V and J genes are TRBV11-2 and TRBJ2-5; D unclear. Germline values: CDR1 SGHAT, CDR2 FQNNGV. The ends were cut back, 0 bases at V and 1 base at J, with 9 bases in the middle. The CDR3 runs to 15 residues. Drawing the rest from reference TRBV11-2 and TRBJ2-5, the complete variable domain is EAGVAQSPRYKIIEKRQSVAFWCNPISGHATLYWYQQILGQGPKLLIQFQNNGVVDDSQLPKDRFSAERLKGVDSTLKIQPAKLEDSAVYLCASSLEGVLQETQYFGPGTRLLVL.

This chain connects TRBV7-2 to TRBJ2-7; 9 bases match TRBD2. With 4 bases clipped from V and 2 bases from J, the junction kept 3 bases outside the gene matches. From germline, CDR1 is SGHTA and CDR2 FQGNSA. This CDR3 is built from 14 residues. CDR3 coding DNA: TGTGCCAGCAGCTCCCGACTAGCGGCCTACGAGCAGTACTTC. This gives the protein CASSSRLAAYEQYF. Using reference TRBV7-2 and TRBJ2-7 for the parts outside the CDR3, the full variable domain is GAGVSQSPSNKVTEKGKDVELRCDPISGHTALYWYRQSLGQGLEFLIYFQGNSAPDKSGLPSDRFSAERTGGSVSTLTIQRTQQEDSAVYLCASSSRLAAYEQYFGPGTRLTVT.

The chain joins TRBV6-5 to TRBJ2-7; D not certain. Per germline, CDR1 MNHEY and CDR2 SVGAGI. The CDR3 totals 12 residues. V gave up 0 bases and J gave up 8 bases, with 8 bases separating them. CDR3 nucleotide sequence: TGTGCCAGCAGTTACTCTGGGCGGCAGCAGTACTTC. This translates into CASSYSGRQQYF.

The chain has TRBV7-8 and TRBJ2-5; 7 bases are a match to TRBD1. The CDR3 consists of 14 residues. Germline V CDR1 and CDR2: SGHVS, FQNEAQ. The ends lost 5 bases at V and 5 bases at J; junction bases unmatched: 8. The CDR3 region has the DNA TGTGCCAGCAGCCCCCGGACAGGCGGTGAGACCCAGTACTTC. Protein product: CASSPRTGGETQYF.

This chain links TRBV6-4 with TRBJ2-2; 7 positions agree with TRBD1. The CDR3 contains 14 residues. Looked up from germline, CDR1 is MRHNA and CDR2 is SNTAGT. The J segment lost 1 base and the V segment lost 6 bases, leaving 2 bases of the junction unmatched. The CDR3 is CASRPGGNTGELFF. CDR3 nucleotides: TGTGCCAGCAGGCCAGGGGGGAACACCGGGGAGCTGTTTTTT.

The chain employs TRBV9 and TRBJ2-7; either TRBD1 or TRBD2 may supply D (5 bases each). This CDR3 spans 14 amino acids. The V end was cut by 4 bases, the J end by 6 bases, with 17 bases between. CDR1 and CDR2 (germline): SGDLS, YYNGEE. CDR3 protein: CASSPGTAGVEQYF. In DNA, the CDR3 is TGTGCCAGCAGCCCAGGGACGGCCGGGGTCGAGCAGTACTTC.

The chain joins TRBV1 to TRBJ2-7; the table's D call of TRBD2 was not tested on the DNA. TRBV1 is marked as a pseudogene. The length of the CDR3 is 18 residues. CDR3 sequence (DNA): TGCACCAGCAGCCAAGATCATTCGGGACTAGCGGGACACTACGAGCAGTACTTC. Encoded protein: CTSSQDHSGLAGHYEQYF.

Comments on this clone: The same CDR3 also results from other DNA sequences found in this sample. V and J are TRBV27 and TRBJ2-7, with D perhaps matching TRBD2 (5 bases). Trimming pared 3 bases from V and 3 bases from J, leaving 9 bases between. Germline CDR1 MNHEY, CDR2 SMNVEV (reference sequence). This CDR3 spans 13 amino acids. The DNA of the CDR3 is TGTGCCAGCAGTTTTAGAGGAGGCTACGAGCAGTACTTC. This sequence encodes CASSFRGGYEQYF.

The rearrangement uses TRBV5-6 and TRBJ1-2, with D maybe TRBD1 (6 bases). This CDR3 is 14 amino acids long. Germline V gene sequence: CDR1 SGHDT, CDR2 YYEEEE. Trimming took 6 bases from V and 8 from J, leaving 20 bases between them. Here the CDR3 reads CASNEGHIPVGYTF. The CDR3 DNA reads TGTGCCAGCAACGAGGGACATATTCCTGTCGGCTACACCTTC. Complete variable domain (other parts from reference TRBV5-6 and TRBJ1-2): DAGVTQSPTHLIKTRGQQVTLRCSPKSGHDTVSWYQQALGQGPQFIFQYYEEEERQRGNFPDRFSGHQFPNYSSELNVNALLLGDSALYLCASNEGHIPVGYTFGSGTRLTVV.

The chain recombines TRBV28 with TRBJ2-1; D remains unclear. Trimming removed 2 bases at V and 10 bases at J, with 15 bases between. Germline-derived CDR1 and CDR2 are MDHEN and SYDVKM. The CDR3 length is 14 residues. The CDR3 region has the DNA TGTGCCAGCAGTTTAGGATCTTCTCCCCGGGAGCAGTTCTTC. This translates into CASSLGSSPREQFF.

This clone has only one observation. CDR3 protein: CASSLEGTGLYNEQFF. CDR3 sequence (DNA): TGCGCCAGCAGCTTGGAAGGGACAGGTCTTTACAATGAGCAGTTCTTC. The chain is built from TRBV5-1 and TRBJ2-1; 8 bases are a match to TRBD1. Losses at the gene ends were 0 bases for V and 4 bases for J; bases not matched to a gene: 6. Germline V gene data show CDR1 as SGHRS and CDR2 as YFSETQ. The CDR3 has 16 amino acids.

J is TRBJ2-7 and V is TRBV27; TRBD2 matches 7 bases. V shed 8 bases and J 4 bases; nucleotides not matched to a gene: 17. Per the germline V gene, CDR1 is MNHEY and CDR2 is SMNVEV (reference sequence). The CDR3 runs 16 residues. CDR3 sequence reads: CASGLAAVGRAYEQYF. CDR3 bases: TGTGCCAGCGGACTGGCGGCGGTGGGGAGGGCTTACGAGCAGTACTTC.

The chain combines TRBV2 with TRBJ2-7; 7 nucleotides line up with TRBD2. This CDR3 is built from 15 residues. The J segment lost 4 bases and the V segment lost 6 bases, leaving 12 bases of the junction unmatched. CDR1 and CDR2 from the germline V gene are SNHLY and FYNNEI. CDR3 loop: CASRGPGLTLYEQYF. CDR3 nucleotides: TGTGCCAGCAGGGGACCGGGACTAACACTTTACGAGCAGTACTTC. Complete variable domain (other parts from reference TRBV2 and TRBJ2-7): EPEVTQTPSHQVTQMGQEVILRCVPISNHLYFYWYRQILGQKVEFLVSFYNNEISEKSEIFDDQFSVERPDGSNFTLKIRSTKLEDSAMYFCASRGPGLTLYEQYFGPGTRLTVT.

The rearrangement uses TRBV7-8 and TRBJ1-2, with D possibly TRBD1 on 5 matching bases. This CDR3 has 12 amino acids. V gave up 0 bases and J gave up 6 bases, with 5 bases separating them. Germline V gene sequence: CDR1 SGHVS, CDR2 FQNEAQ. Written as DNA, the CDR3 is TGTGCCAGCAGCTTAGCCAGGGATGGCTACACCTTC. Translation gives CASSLARDGYTF.

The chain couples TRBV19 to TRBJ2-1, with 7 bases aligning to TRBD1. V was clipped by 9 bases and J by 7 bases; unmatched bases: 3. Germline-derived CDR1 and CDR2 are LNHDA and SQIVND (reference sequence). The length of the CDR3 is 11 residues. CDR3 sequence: CASLQGNEQFF. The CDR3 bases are TGTGCCAGCCTACAGGGGAATGAGCAGTTCTTC. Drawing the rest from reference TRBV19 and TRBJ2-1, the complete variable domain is DGGITQSPKYLFRKEGQNVTLSCEQNLNHDAMYWYRQDPGQGLRLIYYSQIVNDFQKGDIAEGYSVSREKKESFPLTVTSAQKNPTAFYLCASLQGNEQFFGPGTRLTVL.

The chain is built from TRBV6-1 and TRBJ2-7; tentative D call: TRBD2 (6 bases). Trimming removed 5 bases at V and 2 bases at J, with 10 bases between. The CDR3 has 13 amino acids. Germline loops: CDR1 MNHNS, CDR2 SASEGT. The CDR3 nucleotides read TGTGCCAGCAGTTCGGGAGTTCCCTACGAGCAGTACTTC. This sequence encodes CASSSGVPYEQYF.

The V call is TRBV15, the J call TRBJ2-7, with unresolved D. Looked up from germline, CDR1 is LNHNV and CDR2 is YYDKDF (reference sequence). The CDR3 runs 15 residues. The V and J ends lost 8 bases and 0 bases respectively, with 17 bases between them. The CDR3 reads CATSKTGPSSYEQYF. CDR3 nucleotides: TGTGCCACCTCTAAAACCGGGCCGAGCTCCTACGAGCAGTACTTC. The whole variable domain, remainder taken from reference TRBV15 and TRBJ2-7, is DAMVIQNPRYQVTQFGKPVTLSCSQTLNHNVMYWYQQKSSQAPKLLFHYYDKDFNNEADTPDNFQSRRPNTSFCFLDIRSPGLGDTAMYLCATSKTGPSSYEQYFGPGTRLTVT.

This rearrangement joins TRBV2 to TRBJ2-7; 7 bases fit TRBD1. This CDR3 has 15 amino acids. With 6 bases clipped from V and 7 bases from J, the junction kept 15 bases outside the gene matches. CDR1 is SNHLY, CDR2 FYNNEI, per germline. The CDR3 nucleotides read TGTGCCAGCAGAGGTAGACAGGGTCTTCCCAAAGAGCAGTACTTC. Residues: CASRGRQGLPKEQYF.

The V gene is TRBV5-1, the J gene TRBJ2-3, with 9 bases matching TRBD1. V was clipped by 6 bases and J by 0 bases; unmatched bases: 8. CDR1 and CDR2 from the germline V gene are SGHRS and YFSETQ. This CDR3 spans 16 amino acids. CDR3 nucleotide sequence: TGCGCCAGCACGGGGGGACAGGGCCCTAGCACAGATACGCAGTATTTT. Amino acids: CASTGGQGPSTDTQYF.